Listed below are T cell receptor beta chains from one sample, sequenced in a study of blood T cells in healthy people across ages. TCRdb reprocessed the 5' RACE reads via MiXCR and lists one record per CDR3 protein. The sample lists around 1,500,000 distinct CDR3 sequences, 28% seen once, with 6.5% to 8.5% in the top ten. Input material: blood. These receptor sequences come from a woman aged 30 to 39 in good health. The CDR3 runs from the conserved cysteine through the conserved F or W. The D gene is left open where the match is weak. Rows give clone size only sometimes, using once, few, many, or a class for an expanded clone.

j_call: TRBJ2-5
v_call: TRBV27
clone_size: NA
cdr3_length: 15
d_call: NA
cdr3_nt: TGTGCCAGCAGTCCGCGGGCCCAAACCTCGGAGACCCAGTACTTC
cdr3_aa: CASSPRAQTSETQYF

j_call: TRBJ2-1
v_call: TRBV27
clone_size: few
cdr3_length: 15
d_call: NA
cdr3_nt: TGTGCCAGCAGTTTTAGGTACGGCTCCTACAATGAGCAGTTCTTC
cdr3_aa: CASSFRYGSYNEQFF

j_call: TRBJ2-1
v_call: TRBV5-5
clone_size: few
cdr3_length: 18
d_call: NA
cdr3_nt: TGTGCCAGCAGCTTGGGCAGGGCCTCCTTAGGCTCCTACAATGAGCAGTTCTTC
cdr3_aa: CASSLGRASLGSYNEQFF

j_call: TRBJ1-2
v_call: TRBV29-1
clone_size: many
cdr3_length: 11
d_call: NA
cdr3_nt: TGCAGCGTTGGGGGAGAGGATGGCTACACCTTC
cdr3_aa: CSVGGEDGYTF

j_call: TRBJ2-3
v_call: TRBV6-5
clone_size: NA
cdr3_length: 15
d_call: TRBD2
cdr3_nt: TGTGCCAGCAGTTTTAGCCCGACTAGCGGGGATACGCAGTATTTT
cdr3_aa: CASSFSPTSGDTQYF

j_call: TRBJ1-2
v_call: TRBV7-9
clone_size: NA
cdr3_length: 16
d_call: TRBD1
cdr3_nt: TGTGCCAGCATCAGAGAAGCGCCGGGACAGATTTATGGCTACACCTTC
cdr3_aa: CASIREAPGQIYGYTF

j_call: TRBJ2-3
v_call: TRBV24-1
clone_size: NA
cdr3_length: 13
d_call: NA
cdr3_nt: TGTACCACCAGTGATCCACTAGGAGATACGCAGTATTTT
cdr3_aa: CTTSDPLGDTQYF

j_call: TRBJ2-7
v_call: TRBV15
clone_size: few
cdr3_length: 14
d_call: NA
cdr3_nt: TGTGCCACCAGCCCTAGACTGGGACCGTACGAGCAGTACTTC
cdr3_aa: CATSPRLGPYEQYF

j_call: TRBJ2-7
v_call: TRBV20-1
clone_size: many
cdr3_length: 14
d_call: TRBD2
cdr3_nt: TGCAGTGCCGAAACCACTAGCGGGTTTTACGAGCAGTACTTC
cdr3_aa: CSAETTSGFYEQYF

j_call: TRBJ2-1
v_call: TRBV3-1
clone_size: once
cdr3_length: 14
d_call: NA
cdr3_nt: TGTGCCAGCAGCAGCAGCGAAAGATACAATGAGCAGTTCTTC
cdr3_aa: CASSSSERYNEQFF

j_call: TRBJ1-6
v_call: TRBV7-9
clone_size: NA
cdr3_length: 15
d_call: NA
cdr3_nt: TGTGCCAGCAGCTTGGGGGGCAGAGCAGGATCACCCCTCCACTTT
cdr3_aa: CASSLGGRAGSPLHF

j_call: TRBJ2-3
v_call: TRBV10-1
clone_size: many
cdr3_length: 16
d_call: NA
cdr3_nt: TGCGCCAGCGGTCAGTCGGGGCATACTAGCACAGATACGCAGTATTTT
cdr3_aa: CASGQSGHTSTDTQYF

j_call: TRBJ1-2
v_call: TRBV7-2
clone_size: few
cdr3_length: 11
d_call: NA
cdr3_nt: TGTGCCAGCAGTATCGGGGGCGGCTACACCTTC
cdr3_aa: CASSIGGGYTF

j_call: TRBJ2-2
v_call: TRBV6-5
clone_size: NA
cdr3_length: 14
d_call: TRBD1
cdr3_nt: TGTGCCAGCAGCAGGGGGCCGGACACCGGGGAGCTGTTTTTT
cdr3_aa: CASSRGPDTGELFF